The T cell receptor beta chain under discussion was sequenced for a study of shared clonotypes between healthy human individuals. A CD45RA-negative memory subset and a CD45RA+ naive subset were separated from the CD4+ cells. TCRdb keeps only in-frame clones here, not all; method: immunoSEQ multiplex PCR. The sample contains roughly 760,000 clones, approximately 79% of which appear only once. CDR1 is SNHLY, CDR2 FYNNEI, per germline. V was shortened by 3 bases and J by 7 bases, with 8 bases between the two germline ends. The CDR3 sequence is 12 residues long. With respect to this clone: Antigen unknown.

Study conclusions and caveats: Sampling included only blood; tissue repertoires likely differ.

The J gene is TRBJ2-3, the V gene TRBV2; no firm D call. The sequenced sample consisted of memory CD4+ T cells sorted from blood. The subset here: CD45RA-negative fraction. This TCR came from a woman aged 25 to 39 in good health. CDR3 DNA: TGTGCCAGCAGTGACCCCGCGTATACGCAGTATTTT. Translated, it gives CASSDPAYTQYF.